The rows below give T cell receptor beta chains drawn from one sample of a study of T-cell memory formation after mild COVID-19. TCRdb called the 5' RACE reads again in MiXCR, with one record for every CDR3 protein. The sample has just under 550,000 distinct CDR3 sequences, just over 20% seen once. The sequenced sample was PBMCs or a T cell subset sorted from them (not recorded which). The receptors come from an adult woman who had mild COVID-19 (a few samples of this study predate the infection). Cell type and time point are not known. CDR3s include the opening cysteine and the closing phenylalanine or tryptophan. D genes are given only for firm matches. Clone size, where shown, is once, few, many, or a class for clones that have expanded.

clone size,J gene,D gene,V gene,CDR3 protein,CDR3 DNA
-,TRBJ2-1,TRBD1,TRBV6-1,CASSEGQGPYNEQFF,TGTGCCAGCAGTGAGGGACAGGGGCCCTACAATGAGCAGTTCTTC
-,TRBJ1-2,TRBD1,TRBV30,CAWKTRDRVHGYTF,TGTGCCTGGAAAACCCGGGACAGGGTCCATGGCTACACCTTC
few,TRBJ2-7,TRBD2,TRBV5-1,CASSYRLAGGPHEQYF,TGCGCCAGCAGCTACCGACTAGCGGGAGGGCCACACGAGCAGTACTTC
-,TRBJ1-1,-,TRBV7-9,CASSHPRDLTNTEAFF,TGTGCCAGCAGCCACCCACGGGACTTAACGAACACTGAAGCTTTCTTT
few,TRBJ2-2,TRBD2,TRBV12-3/TRBV12-4,CASSSSGNAGELFF,TGTGCCAGCAGTTCTAGCGGGAACGCCGGGGAGCTGTTTTTT
-,TRBJ2-3,TRBD1,TRBV18,CASSQPGGTGKDTQYF,TGTGCCAGCTCACAACCCGGCGGGACAGGGAAGGATACGCAGTATTTT
many,TRBJ2-7,-,TRBV7-9,CASSFEESWAGASYEQYF,TGTGCCAGCAGCTTCGAGGAGTCGTGGGCAGGGGCGTCCTACGAGCAGTACTTC
-,TRBJ2-1,TRBD1,TRBV9,CASSVGRGSYNEQFF,TGTGCCAGCAGCGTAGGCAGGGGGTCCTACAATGAGCAGTTCTTC
-,TRBJ2-4,TRBD1,TRBV20-1,CSARPSRDSLKNIQYF,TGCAGTGCTAGACCCTCCCGGGACAGCCTAAAAAACATTCAGTACTTC
-,TRBJ2-5,-,TRBV23-1,CAPHMPVGTQYF,TGCGCCCCCCACATGCCCGTTGGGACCCAGTACTTC
few,TRBJ2-1,TRBD2,TRBV7-9,CASSPWERGDNEQFF,TGTGCCAGCAGCCCATGGGAGCGGGGCGACAATGAGCAGTTCTTC
many,TRBJ2-5,-,TRBV6-6,CASSHGETQYF,TGTGCCAGCAGCCACGGGGAGACCCAGTACTTC
few,TRBJ2-7,-,TRBV27,CASRPRASYEQYF,TGTGCCAGCAGGCCCCGGGCCTCCTACGAGCAGTACTTC
-,TRBJ2-1,TRBD2,TRBV2,CASSGVLMDNEQFF,TGTGCCAGTAGCGGGGTCCTTATGGACAATGAGCAGTTCTTC
-,TRBJ2-5,-,TRBV7-6,CASSLAELETQYF,TGTGCCAGCAGCTTAGCAGAACTAGAGACCCAGTACTTC
-,TRBJ2-3,-,TRBV9,CASSEGARSPSTDTQYF,TGTGCCAGCAGCGAAGGAGCAAGGAGTCCTAGCACAGATACGCAGTATTTT
-,TRBJ1-2,TRBD1,TRBV3-1,CASSLGGQNFGYTF,TGTGCCAGCAGCCTGGGGGGACAGAACTTTGGCTACACCTTC
-,TRBJ2-7,TRBD1,TRBV6-2/TRBV6-3,CASSPNRDSPSYEQYF,TGTGCCAGCAGTCCAAACCGGGACAGCCCATCCTACGAGCAGTACTTC
few,TRBJ1-2,-,TRBV29-1,CSVASTGTNYGYTF,TGCAGCGTTGCGTCAACCGGGACCAACTATGGCTACACCTTC
-,TRBJ2-3,TRBD2,TRBV7-8,CASSLEVSGLAASTDTQYF,TGTGCCAGCAGCTTAGAGGTTTCCGGACTAGCGGCTAGCACAGATACGCAGTATTTT
-,TRBJ2-1,-,TRBV20-1,CSANEGGVAYNEQFF,TGCAGTGCTAATGAGGGGGGAGTCGCCTACAATGAGCAGTTCTTC
-,TRBJ1-1,-,TRBV4-1,CASSPASGVTEAFF,TGCGCCAGCAGCCCCGCCTCGGGGGTCACTGAAGCTTTCTTT
-,TRBJ2-7,-,TRBV20-1,CSAENDRSRPYEQYF,TGCAGTGCTGAGAACGACAGGAGTCGCCCCTACGAGCAGTACTTC
-,TRBJ1-5,TRBD1,TRBV3-1,CASSQEDFFTGGGNQPQHF,TGTGCCAGCAGCCAAGAGGACTTTTTCACAGGGGGAGGCAATCAGCCCCAGCATTTT
many,TRBJ1-5,-,TRBV4-1,CASSQDQQVNQPQHF,TGCGCCAGCAGCCAAGATCAGCAGGTTAATCAGCCCCAGCATTTT
-,TRBJ2-3,-,TRBV12-3/TRBV12-4,CASSLNGDGTFIDTQYF,TGTGCCAGCAGTTTAAATGGTGATGGGACCTTTATAGATACGCAGTATTTT
few,TRBJ2-5,TRBD2,TRBV12-3/TRBV12-4,CASRRENQEETQYF,TGTGCCAGCAGGCGGGAGAATCAGGAAGAGACCCAGTACTTC
-,TRBJ2-1,TRBD2,TRBV29-1,CSVEDRGGVNEQFF,TGCAGCGTTGAAGATCGTGGGGGGGTCAATGAGCAGTTCTTC
-,TRBJ2-7,-,TRBV12-3/TRBV12-4,CASRDSLYEQYF,TGTGCCAGCAGGGACAGCCTTTACGAGCAGTACTTC
-,TRBJ2-3,-,TRBV7-6,CASSLDGVLAGPNTDTQYF,TGTGCCAGCAGCTTAGACGGGGTGTTGGCGGGACCTAACACAGATACGCAGTATTTT
-,TRBJ1-2,TRBD1,TRBV6-5,CASRSLVQGGYGYTF,TGTGCCAGCAGATCACTAGTACAGGGGGGCTATGGCTACACCTTC
few,TRBJ1-1,-,TRBV12-3/TRBV12-4,CASSLAPQGNTEAFF,TGTGCCAGCAGTTTAGCGCCACAGGGAAACACTGAAGCTTTCTTT
-,TRBJ2-3,TRBD2,TRBV20-1,CSARDSSGSPVTQYF,TGCAGTGCTAGAGACTCTAGCGGGAGCCCGGTTACGCAGTATTTT
few,TRBJ1-1,-,TRBV19,CASSATGRATEAFF,TGTGCCAGTAGTGCAACAGGGAGGGCCACTGAAGCTTTCTTT
few,TRBJ2-2,TRBD2,TRBV7-3,CASSPWTSGDTGELFF,TGTGCCAGCAGCCCTTGGACTAGCGGGGACACCGGGGAGCTGTTTTTT